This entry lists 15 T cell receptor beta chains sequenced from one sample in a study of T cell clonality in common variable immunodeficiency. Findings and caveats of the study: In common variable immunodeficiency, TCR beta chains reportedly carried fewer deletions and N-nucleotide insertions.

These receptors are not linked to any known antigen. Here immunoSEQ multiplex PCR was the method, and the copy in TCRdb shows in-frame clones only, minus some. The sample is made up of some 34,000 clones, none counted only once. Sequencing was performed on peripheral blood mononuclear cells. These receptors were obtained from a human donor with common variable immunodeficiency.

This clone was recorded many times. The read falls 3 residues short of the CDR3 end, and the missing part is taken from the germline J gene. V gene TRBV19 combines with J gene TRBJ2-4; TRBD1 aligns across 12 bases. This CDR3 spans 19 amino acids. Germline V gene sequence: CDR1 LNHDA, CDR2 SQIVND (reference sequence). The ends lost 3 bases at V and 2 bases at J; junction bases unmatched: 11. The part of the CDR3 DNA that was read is TGTGCCAGTAGTATCCTCCGGGACAGGGGGCCAGGAACCAAAAACATT. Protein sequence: CASSILRDRGPGTKNI. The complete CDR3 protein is CASSILRDRGPGTKNIQYF.

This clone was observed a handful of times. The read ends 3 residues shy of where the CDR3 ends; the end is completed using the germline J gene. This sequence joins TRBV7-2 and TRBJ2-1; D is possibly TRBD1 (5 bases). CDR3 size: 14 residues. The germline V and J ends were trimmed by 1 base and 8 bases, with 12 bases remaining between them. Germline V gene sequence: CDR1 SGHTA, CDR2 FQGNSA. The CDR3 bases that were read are TGTGCCAGCAGCTTAGTCGCAGGGAAGGATGAG. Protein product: CASSLVAGKDE. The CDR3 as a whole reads CASSLVAGKDEQFF.

The CDR3 reads CSASRISGGDDTQYF. The sequenced part of the CDR3 DNA is TGCAGTGCTAGTAGGATTAGCGGGGGTGACGATACG. The chain couples TRBV20-1 to TRBJ2-3; 9 bases line up with TRBD2. Read data end 3 residues before the CDR3 end; the end is taken from the germline J gene. The CDR3 consists of 15 residues. The germline CDR1 and CDR2 sequences are DFQATT and SNEGSKA (reference sequence). V dropped 3 bases and J dropped 6; count of bases not matched to a gene: 10.

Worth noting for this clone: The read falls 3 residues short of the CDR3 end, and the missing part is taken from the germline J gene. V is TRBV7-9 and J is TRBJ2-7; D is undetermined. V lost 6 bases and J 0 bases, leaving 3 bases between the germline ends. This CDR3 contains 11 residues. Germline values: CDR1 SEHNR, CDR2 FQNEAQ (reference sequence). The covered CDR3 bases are TGTGCCAGCAGTCTCTCCTACGAG. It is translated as CASSLSYE. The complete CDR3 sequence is CASSLSYEQYF.

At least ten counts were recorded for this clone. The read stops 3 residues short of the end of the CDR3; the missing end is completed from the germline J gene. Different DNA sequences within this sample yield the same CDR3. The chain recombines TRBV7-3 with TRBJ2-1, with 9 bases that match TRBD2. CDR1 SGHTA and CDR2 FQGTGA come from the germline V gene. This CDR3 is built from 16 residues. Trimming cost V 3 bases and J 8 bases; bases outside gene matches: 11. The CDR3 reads CASSFRGTSWNDEQFF. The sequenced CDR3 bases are TGTGCCAGCAGCTTCCGGGGGACTAGCTGGAACGATGAG. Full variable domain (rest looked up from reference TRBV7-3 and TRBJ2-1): GAGVSQTPSNKVTEKGKYVELRCDPISGHTALYWYRQSLGQGPEFLIYFQGTGAADDSGLPNDRFFAVRPEGSVSTLKIQRTERGDSAVYLCASSFRGTSWNDEQFFGPGTRLTVL.

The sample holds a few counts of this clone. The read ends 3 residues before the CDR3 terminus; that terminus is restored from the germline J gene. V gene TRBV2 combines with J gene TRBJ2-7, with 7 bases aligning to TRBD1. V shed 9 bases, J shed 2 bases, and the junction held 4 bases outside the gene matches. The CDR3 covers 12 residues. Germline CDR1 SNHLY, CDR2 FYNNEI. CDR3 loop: CARGDSTYEQYF. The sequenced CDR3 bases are TGTGCCAGGGGGGACAGCACCTACGAG.

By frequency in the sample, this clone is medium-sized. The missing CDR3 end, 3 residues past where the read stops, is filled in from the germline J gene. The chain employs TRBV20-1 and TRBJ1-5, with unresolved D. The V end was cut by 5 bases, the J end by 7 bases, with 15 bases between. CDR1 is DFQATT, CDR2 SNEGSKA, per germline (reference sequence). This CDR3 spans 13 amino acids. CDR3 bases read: TGCAGTGCTCTCCGGCAGGTCGGCCAGCCC. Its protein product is CSALRQVGQP. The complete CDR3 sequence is CSALRQVGQPQHF.

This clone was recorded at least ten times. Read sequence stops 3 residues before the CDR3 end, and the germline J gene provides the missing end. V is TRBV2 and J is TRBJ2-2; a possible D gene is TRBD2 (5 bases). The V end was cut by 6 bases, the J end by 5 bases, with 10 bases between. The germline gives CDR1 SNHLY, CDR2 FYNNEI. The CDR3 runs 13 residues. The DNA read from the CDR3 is TGTGCCAGCAGGCCAACTAGGACCGGGGAG. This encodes CASRPTRTGE. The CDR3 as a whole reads CASRPTRTGELFF.

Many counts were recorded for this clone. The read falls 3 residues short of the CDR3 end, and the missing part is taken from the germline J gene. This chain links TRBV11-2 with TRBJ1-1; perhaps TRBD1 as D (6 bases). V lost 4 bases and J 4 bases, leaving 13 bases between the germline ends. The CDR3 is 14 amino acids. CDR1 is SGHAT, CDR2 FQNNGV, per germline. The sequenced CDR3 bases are TGTGCCAGCAGCTACGAAGGGGGGGGCACTGAA. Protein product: CASSYEGGGTE. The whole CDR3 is CASSYEGGGTEAFF.

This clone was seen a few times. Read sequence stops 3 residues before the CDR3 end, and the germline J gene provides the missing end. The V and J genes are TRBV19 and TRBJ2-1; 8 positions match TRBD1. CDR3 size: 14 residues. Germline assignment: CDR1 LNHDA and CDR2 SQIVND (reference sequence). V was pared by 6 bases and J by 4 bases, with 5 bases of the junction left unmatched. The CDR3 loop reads CASRSTGEYNEQFF. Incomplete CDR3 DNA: TGTGCCAGTAGATCGACAGGGGAATACAATGAG.

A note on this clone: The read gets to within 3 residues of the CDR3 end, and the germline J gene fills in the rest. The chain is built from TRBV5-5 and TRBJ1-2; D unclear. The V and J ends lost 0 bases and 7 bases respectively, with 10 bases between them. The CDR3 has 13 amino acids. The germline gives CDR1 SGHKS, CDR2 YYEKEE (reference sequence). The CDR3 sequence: CASSLDRVSGYTF. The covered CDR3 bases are TGTGCCAGCAGCTTGGATCGGGTCAGTGGC.

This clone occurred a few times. CDR3 in amino acids: CASSSSGTSGRAPDTQYF. The DNA read from the CDR3 is TGTGCCAGTAGCTCCTCCGGGACTAGCGGGAGGGCCCCCGATACG. This chain connects TRBV19 to TRBJ2-3, with 16 nucleotides matching TRBD2. The read stops 3 residues short of the end of the CDR3; the missing end is completed from the germline J gene. V lost 6 bases to trimming and J lost 6 bases; unmatched junction nucleotides: 12. The CDR3 sequence is 18 residues long. Germline values: CDR1 LNHDA, CDR2 SQIVND (reference sequence).

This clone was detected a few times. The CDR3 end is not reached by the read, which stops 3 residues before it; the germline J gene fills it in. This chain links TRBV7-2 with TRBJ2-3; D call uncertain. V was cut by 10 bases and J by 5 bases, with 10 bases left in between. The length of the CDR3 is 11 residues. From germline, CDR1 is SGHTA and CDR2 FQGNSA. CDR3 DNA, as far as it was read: TGTGCCACAGTGAGGCTAGATACG. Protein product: CATVRLDT. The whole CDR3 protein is CATVRLDTQYF.

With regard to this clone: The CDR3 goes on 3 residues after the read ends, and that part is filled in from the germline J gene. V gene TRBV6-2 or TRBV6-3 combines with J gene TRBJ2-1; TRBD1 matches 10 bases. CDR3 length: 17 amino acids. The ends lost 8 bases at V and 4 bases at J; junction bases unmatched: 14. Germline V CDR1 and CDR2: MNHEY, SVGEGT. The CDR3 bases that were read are TGTGCCAGCGAATCTACAACGACAGGGGGCGAGTACAATGAG. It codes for CASESTTTGGEYNE. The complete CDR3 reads CASESTTTGGEYNEQFF.

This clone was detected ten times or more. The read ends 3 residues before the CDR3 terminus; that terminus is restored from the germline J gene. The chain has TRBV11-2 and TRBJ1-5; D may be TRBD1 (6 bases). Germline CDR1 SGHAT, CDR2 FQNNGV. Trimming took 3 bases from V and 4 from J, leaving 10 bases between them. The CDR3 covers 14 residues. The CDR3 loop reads CASSFSGANQPQHF. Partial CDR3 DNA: TGTGCCAGCAGCTTCTCAGGGGCTAATCAGCCC.